These T cell receptor beta chains were read from a single sample in a study of T-cell reconstitution after alpha-beta-depleted transplantation in children. TCRdb redid the calling of the PCR reads with MiXCR, one entry per CDR3 protein. The sample records approximately 520,000 distinct CDR3 sequences, roughly 33% being singletons. This specimen consisted of PBMCs from the stem cell graft donor, obtained from the stem cell graft. The receptors were gathered from a human donor who donated a stem cell graft to a child with aplastic anemia. The CDR3 runs from the conserved cysteine through the conserved F or W. D genes are given only for firm matches. A row's size may be missing; if present it is once, few, many or a size class.

.	TRBV28	.	TRBJ2-5	TGTGCCAGCAGTTCCCCCCCAAGCATTGAGACCCAGTACTTC	CASSSPPSIETQYF
.	TRBV20-1	few	TRBJ1-1	TGCAGTGTTAAGGGAGGGTTAAGGAACACTGAAGCTTTCTTT	CSVKGGLRNTEAFF
.	TRBV6-1	.	TRBJ1-1	TGTGCCAGCAGGACCGACTGGTGGAACACTGAAGCTTTCTTT	CASRTDWWNTEAFF
.	TRBV4-3	.	TRBJ1-4	TGCGCCAGCAGCCAAGATCTGTACAGGGTGGGTGAAAAACTGTTTTTT	CASSQDLYRVGEKLFF
TRBD2	TRBV12-3/TRBV12-4	.	TRBJ2-1	TGTGCCAGCAGTTCCTGGACTAGCGGGAGTAACGGTGAGCAGTTCTTC	CASSSWTSGSNGEQFF
.	TRBV5-1	many	TRBJ1-1	TGCGCCAGCAGCCTCGGACAGCCGAACACTGAAGCTTTCTTT	CASSLGQPNTEAFF
.	TRBV29-1	few	TRBJ2-3	TGCAGCGTTGAAGAAGGAGTCGCGGATACGCAGTATTTT	CSVEEGVADTQYF
.	TRBV27	.	TRBJ1-6	TGTGCCAGCAGTTTATACGGCGGTGGAATCTCACCCCTCCACTTT	CASSLYGGGISPLHF
.	TRBV7-2	few	TRBJ1-1	TGTGCCAGCAGCAGTAGGCGTGGCGTGGGGCACACTGAAGCTTTCTTT	CASSSRRGVGHTEAFF
.	TRBV5-6	.	TRBJ1-1	TGTGCCAGCAGCTTGGAGGACACTGAAGCTTTCTTT	CASSLEDTEAFF
.	TRBV7-2	.	TRBJ2-2	TGTGCCAGCAGCTTAAGTTTGGCTGTCATGAACACCGGGGAGCTGTTTTTT	CASSLSLAVMNTGELFF
.	TRBV20-1	.	TRBJ1-1	TGCAGTGCAGGCATTATCTGGGGAAGCACTGAAGCTTTCTTT	CSAGIIWGSTEAFF
TRBD2	TRBV6-2/TRBV6-3	.	TRBJ2-1	TGTGCCAGCAAGGCTAGCGGGTATTTCTACAATGAGCAGTTCTTC	CASKASGYFYNEQFF
.	TRBV6-8	.	TRBJ1-5	TGTGCTGAGCTAACACATCTTGGGGCCAATCAGCCCCAGCATTTT	CAELTHLGANQPQHF
TRBD1	TRBV18	few	TRBJ2-7	TGTGCCAGCTCACCGGGACAGGGGGAAACCTACGAGCAGTACTTC	CASSPGQGETYEQYF
.	TRBV29-1	many	TRBJ2-1	TGCAGCGTTTCGACGGACTACAATGAGCAGTTCTTC	CSVSTDYNEQFF
.	TRBV11-2	few	TRBJ1-5	TGTGCCAGCAGCTTAACTGGGGCATTGGATCTCAGCAATCAGCCCCAGCATTTT	CASSLTGALDLSNQPQHF
TRBD2	TRBV27	.	TRBJ2-1	TGTGCCAGCAGTCCCGTTAGCGGGAGGAAGGACAATGAGCAGTTCTTC	CASSPVSGRKDNEQFF
TRBD1	TRBV7-9	few	TRBJ1-6	TGTGCCGGCGAAACGGACAGGGGAAGGGGGTCACCCCTCCACTTT	CAGETDRGRGSPLHF
.	TRBV18	few	TRBJ1-5	TGTGCCAGCTCACCTGGGCCCCAGCCCCAGCATTTT	CASSPGPQPQHF
TRBD1	TRBV10-3	.	TRBJ2-5	TGTGCCATCAGCGGGACAGACAACAAACAAGAGACCCAGTACTTC	CAISGTDNKQETQYF
.	TRBV19	.	TRBJ1-2	TGTGCCAGTAGCATGGAAGGGAGAGCCCGCTACACCTTC	CASSMEGRARYTF
.	TRBV18	.	TRBJ1-1	TGTGCCAGCTCACGTTCCGGGACACACATGAACACTGAAGCTTTCTTT	CASSRSGTHMNTEAFF
TRBD1	TRBV12-3/TRBV12-4	few	TRBJ1-5	TGTGCCAGCAGTTTAGCGGGACAGGGGGACAATCAGCCCCAGCATTTT	CASSLAGQGDNQPQHF
TRBD1	TRBV28	few	TRBJ1-4	TGTGCCAGCAGTTCCTTTACCGGGACAGGGAAGGAAAAACTGTTTTTT	CASSSFTGTGKEKLFF
.	TRBV7-2	few	TRBJ2-5	TGTGCCAGCAGCTTGTCGGATCAAGAGACCCAGTACTTC	CASSLSDQETQYF
.	TRBV7-8	.	TRBJ1-5	TGTGCCAGCAGCCTCCTAGGGGAGAGGAGCAATCAGCCCCAGCATTTT	CASSLLGERSNQPQHF
.	TRBV12-3/TRBV12-4	.	TRBJ1-3	TGTGCCAGCAGTTTCAGGTTCTCTGGAAACACCATATATTTT	CASSFRFSGNTIYF
TRBD1	TRBV27	many	TRBJ1-1	TGTGCCAGCAGTCCCCGGACAGGGACGTACACTGAAGCTTTCTTT	CASSPRTGTYTEAFF
.	TRBV30	.	TRBJ2-7	TGTGCCTGGAAAGGGACCCTCTACGAGCAGTACTTC	CAWKGTLYEQYF
.	TRBV27	few	TRBJ2-5	TGTGCCAGCAGTGCCTCGGGTTTTCGGGAGACCCAGTACTTC	CASSASGFRETQYF